Below, one T cell receptor beta chain is given with its context. Its antigen is unidentified. The sample belongs to a study of shared clonotypes between healthy human individuals. Study information: Per donor, CD8 memory used one plate, CD8 naive used two, CD4 memory used three and CD4 naive used three. Study-wide results and caveats: Shared across a few donors were around 5% of the naive CD4 clonotypes.

J lost 6 bases, V lost 1 base, and 2 bases had no gene match. Germline V lookup: CDR1 MGHRA, CDR2 YSYEKL. The CDR3 runs 15 residues. Naive CD8 cells, CD45RO-negative and positively selected for CCR7, excluded terminally differentiated effector memory CD45RA+ cells. All participating donors were Caucasian adults from Nashville, Tennessee. Profiling relied on immunoSEQ multiplex PCR, and the TCRdb table lists in-frame clones only, not all of them. The data contain about 750,000 clones, 80% to 95% of them seen just once; the ten biggest clones take up less than 25%. The chain employs TRBV4-1 and TRBJ2-1; 11 bases agree with TRBD2. The sequencing sample was made of naive CD8+ T cells sorted from blood. The sequence derives from a young man in good health. This chain's CDR3 is CASSQVAGGVNEQFF. CDR3 in DNA: TGCGCCAGCAGCCAAGTAGCGGGAGGGGTCAATGAGCAGTTCTTC.